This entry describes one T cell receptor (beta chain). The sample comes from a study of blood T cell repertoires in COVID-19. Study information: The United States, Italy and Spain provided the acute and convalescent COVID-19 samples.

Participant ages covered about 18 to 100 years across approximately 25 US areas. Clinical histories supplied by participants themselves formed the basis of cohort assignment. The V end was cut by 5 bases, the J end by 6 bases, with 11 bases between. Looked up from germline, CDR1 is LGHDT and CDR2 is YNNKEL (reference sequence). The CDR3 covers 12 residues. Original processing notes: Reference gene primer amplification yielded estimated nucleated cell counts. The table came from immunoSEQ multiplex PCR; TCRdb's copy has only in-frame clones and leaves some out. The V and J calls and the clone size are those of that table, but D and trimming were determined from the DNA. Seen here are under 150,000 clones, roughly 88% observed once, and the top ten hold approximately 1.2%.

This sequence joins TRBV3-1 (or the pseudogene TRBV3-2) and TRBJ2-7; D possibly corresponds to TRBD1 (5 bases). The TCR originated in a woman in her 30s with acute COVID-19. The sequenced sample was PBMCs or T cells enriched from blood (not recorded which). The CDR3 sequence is CASSYEGVEQYF. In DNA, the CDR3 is TGTGCCAGCAGCTATGAAGGGGTCGAGCAGTACTTC.